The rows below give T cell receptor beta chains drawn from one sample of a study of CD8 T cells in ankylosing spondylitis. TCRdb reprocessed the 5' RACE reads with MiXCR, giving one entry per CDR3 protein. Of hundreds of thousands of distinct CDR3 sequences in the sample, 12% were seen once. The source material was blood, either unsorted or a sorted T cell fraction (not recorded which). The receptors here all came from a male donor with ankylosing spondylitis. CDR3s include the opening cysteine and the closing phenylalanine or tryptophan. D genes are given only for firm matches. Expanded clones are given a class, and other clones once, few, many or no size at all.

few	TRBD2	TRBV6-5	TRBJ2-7	TGTGCCAGCAGTTACACAGCGGGGGGTACGTACGAGCAGTACTTC	CASSYTAGGTYEQYF
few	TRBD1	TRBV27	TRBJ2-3	TGTGCCAGCAGTTTGAGGACAGGGAAGTTGTATTTT	CASSLRTGKLYF
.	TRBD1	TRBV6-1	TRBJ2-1	TGTGCCAGCAGTGTAACCGGGACAGGGTCAAAAAGGTACAATGAGCAGTTCTTC	CASSVTGTGSKRYNEQFF
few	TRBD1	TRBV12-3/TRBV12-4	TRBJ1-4	TGTGCCAGCAGTGGGACAGGATCCGAAGAAAAACTGTTTTTT	CASSGTGSEEKLFF
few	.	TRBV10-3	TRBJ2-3	TGTGCCATCAGGTTAGGAGCGGGTCGCACAGATACGCAGTATTTT	CAIRLGAGRTDTQYF
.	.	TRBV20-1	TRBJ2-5	TGCAGTGCTAGAGCCCCTAGCGAGGGGGGAGAGACCCAGTACTTC	CSARAPSEGGETQYF
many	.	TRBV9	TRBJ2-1	TGTGCCAGCAGCGTAGTCGGTCGTTCCTACAATGAGCAGTTCTTC	CASSVVGRSYNEQFF
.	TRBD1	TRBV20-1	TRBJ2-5	TGCAGTGCTAGTCAGGGGGAACAAGAGACCCAGTACTTC	CSASQGEQETQYF
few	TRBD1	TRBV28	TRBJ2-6	TGTGCCATATTCGGGACAGGAAACTCTGGGGCCAACGTCCTGACTTTC	CAIFGTGNSGANVLTF
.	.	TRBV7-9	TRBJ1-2	TGTGCCAGCAGCTTCCTAGACAAGTATGGCTACACCTTC	CASSFLDKYGYTF
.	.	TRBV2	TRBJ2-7	TGTGCCAGCAGTGCGTGGACATACTACGAGCAGTACTTC	CASSAWTYYEQYF
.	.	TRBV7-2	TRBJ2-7	TGTGCCAGCAGCTTTCTACCGAAAACCTACGAGCAGTACTTC	CASSFLPKTYEQYF
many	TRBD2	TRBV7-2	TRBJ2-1	TGTGCCAGCAGCCCAAGGACTAGCGGGAGCCATGAGCAGTTCTTC	CASSPRTSGSHEQFF
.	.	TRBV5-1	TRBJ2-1	TGCGCCAGCAGCTTGGGAGGGCCGCCGGGGAATGAGCAGTTCTTC	CASSLGGPPGNEQFF
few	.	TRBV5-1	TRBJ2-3	TGCGCCAGCAGCTTGGGTACTGGACAAGCGTATTTT	CASSLGTGQAYF
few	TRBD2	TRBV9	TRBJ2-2	TGTGCCAGCAGCCGGGGGGTAGTGGACACCGGGGAGCTGTTTTTT	CASSRGVVDTGELFF
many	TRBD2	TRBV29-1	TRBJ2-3	TGCAGCGCCTCGGGACTAGCGGGGGGGGGTCTAGATACGCAGTATTTT	CSASGLAGGGLDTQYF
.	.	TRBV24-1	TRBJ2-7	TGTGCCACCAGTGACAACCAATATGGACGTTACGAGCAGTACTTC	CATSDNQYGRYEQYF
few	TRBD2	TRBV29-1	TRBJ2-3	TGCAGCGTTGTCGGAGGGTATCGGGGGGCAGATACGCAGTATTTT	CSVVGGYRGADTQYF
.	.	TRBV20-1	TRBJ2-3	TGCAGTGCCCAAAGGTTGAGACTAACTAGCACAGATACGCAGTATTTT	CSAQRLRLTSTDTQYF
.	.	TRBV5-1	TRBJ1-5	TGCGCCAGCAGCGCGGGGGCGGATGACATTTCGCCCCAGCATTTT	CASSAGADDISPQHF
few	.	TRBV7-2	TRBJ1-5	TGTGCCAGCAGCTTAGACCCCCCGGGGCGAGGAGGGCCCCAGCATTTT	CASSLDPPGRGGPQHF
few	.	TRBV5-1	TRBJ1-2	TGCGCCAGCAGCTTGGAGAGGGGGGATGATGGCTACACCTTC	CASSLERGDDGYTF
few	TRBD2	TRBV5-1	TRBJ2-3	TGCGCCAGCAGCTTGCTAGCGGCAAGTAGCACAGATACGCAGTATTTT	CASSLLAASSTDTQYF
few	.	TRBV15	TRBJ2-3	TGTGCCACCTCAGAAAGACGGACAACTAGCACAGATACGCAGTATTTT	CATSERRTTSTDTQYF
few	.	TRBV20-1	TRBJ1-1	TGCAGTGCTCACAGGGACCTGAACACTGAAGCTTTCTTT	CSAHRDLNTEAFF